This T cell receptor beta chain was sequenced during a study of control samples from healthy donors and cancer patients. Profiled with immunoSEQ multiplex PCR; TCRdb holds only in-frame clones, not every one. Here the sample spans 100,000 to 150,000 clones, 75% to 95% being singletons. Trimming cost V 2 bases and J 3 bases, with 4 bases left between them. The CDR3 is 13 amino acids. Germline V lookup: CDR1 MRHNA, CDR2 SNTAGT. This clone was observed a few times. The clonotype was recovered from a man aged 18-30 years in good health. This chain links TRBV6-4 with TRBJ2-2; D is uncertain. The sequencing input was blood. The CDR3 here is CASSDGDTGELFF. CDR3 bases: TGTGCCAGCAGTGACGGGGACACCGGGGAGCTGTTTTTT.